One sample yielded the 32 T cell receptor beta chains listed below, sequenced in a study of T cells in Graves' hyperthyroidism and ophthalmopathy. Template material for amplifying TCR beta CDR3 regions consisted of RNA transcripts. The HTBI primer set drove a first-round RT-PCR of the TCR CDR3. MiXCR, applied by TCRdb to the multiplex PCR reads, yields one record per CDR3 protein. The sample has some 500,000 distinct CDR3 sequences; 14% are singletons. What was sequenced was blood. The receptors shown here come from a woman between 18 and 30 years old with Graves' hyperthyroidism.

This clonotype was seen a handful of times. The J gene is TRBJ2-2, the V gene TRBV24-1; D uncertain. Deletions cut 5 bases from V and 3 bases from J, with 9 bases between. The CDR3 loop spans 14 amino acids. In germline, CDR1 is KGHDR, CDR2 SFDVKD. CDR3 DNA sequence: TGTGCCACCAGTGGGTTCGCGGACACCGGGGAGCTGTTTTTT. It translates to CATSGFADTGELFF.

This clonotype was seen only a few times. This chain joins TRBV14 and TRBJ2-2; D gene unclear. The CDR3 is 14 residues long. With 1 base removed from V and 3 bases from J, the gap between germline ends came to 6 bases. From germline, CDR1 is SGHDN and CDR2 FVKESK. The CDR3 region has the DNA TGTGCCAGCAGCCAAGTACCCTACACCGGGGAGCTGTTTTTT. Its translation: CASSQVPYTGELFF.

Only a few counts were recorded for this clonotype. The chain carries TRBV20-1 and TRBJ2-5, with D unresolved. The V end was cut by 7 bases, the J end by 1 base, with 13 bases between. Germline loops: CDR1 DFQATT, CDR2 SNEGSKA (reference sequence). There are 13 residues in the CDR3. The CDR3 region has the DNA TGCAGTGGTAGGGTAGGGTTCCAAGAGACCCAGTACTTC. Its protein product is CSGRVGFQETQYF.

V is TRBV19 and J is TRBJ1-2, with TRBD1 matching 10 bases. This CDR3 has 17 amino acids. The V gene's germline CDR1 is LNHDA and CDR2 SQIVND (reference sequence). J lost 4 bases, V lost 7 bases, and 15 bases had no gene match. The CDR3: CASMIHDRGLLRYGYTF. CDR3 nucleotides: TGTGCCAGTATGATTCATGACAGGGGGCTTTTGCGCTATGGCTACACCTTC.

This clonotype was picked up many times. This chain joins TRBV19 and TRBJ1-5; tentatively, D is TRBD1 (6 bases). In germline, CDR1 is LNHDA, CDR2 SQIVND (reference sequence). The CDR3 runs 15 residues. Trimming shortened V by 1 base and J by 1 base, and 8 bases separated the two germline ends. CDR3 DNA: TGTGCCAGTAGTATAGGGGGGCAGAGCAATCAGCCCCAGCATTTT. It is translated as CASSIGGQSNQPQHF.

The DNA for the CDR3 is TGCAGTGCTAGAGGGACGCGGGAGCAGTACTTC. It specifies CSARGTREQYF. The chain links TRBV20-1 to TRBJ2-7; D is unresolved. CDR1 and CDR2 (germline): DFQATT, SNEGSKA (reference sequence). CDR3 size: 11 residues. The V end lost 1 base, the J end lost 7 bases, and 8 bases lay between the germline ends.

This clonotype occurred many times. The chain links TRBV13 to TRBJ2-7; D gene unclear. Trimming left V 3 bases short and J 7 bases short, with 7 bases between. The CDR3 contains 11 residues. Germline CDR1 is PRHDT and CDR2 is FYEKMQ (reference sequence). CDR3: CASSLLGEQYV. In nucleotides, the CDR3 is TGTGCCAGCAGCTTGCTGGGTGAGCAGTACGTC.

The chain combines TRBV19 with TRBJ1-2, with 8 bases fitting TRBD1. The CDR3 is 14 amino acids. Germline CDR1 LNHDA, CDR2 SQIVND (reference sequence). The V and J ends lost 5 bases and 9 bases, in that order; junction bases with no gene match: 11. CDR3 sequence (DNA): TGTGCCAGTAGTCCTGACAGGGGTTCCCAGCGCTACACCTTC. Residues: CASSPDRGSQRYTF.

This clonotype was recorded at least ten times. DNA of the CDR3: TGTGCCAGCAGCCACCCAAGAGGACGATCGAGCTCCTATAATTCACCCCTCCACTTT. This gives the protein CASSHPRGRSSSYNSPLHF. The genes are TRBV2 and TRBJ1-6; D gene uncertain. Per germline, CDR1 SNHLY and CDR2 FYNNEI. Trimming removed 6 bases at V and 0 bases at J, with 21 bases between. The length of the CDR3 is 19 residues.

This sequence joins TRBV9 and TRBJ2-7; the D call may be TRBD1 or TRBD2 (5 bases each). The V gene lost 4 bases and the J gene lost 3 bases, with 14 bases spanning the gap. CDR1 is SGDLS and CDR2 is YYNGEE in the germline V gene. CDR3 length equals 14 residues. DNA for the CDR3: TGTGCCAGCAGCTCCTCCGGGACCCTCTACGAGCAGTACTTC. Protein: CASSSSGTLYEQYF.

This clonotype showed up just once. This chain uses TRBV7-9 with TRBJ2-1, with D perhaps TRBD1 (7 bases). V was cut by 2 bases and J by 8 bases, with 13 bases left in between. This CDR3 is 14 amino acids long. CDR1 is SEHNR and CDR2 is FQNEAQ in the germline V gene (reference sequence). This chain's CDR3 is CASSLTGEDDEQFF. CDR3 in DNA: TGTGCCAGCAGCTTAACAGGGGAGGACGATGAGCAGTTCTTC.

This clonotype was detected only a few times. The chain carries TRBV18 and TRBJ1-4; 7 nucleotides agree with TRBD1. V was pared by 2 bases and J by 5 bases, with 5 bases of the junction left unmatched. This CDR3 spans 15 amino acids. Germline CDR1 is KGHSH and CDR2 is LQKENI. CDR3 DNA sequence: TGTGCCAGCTCACCAATGACAGGGCCGAATGAAAAACTGTTTTTT. Protein: CASSPMTGPNEKLFF.

This clonotype was detected ten times or more. This rearrangement joins TRBV3-1 to TRBJ2-7; perhaps TRBD1 as D (6 bases). This CDR3 region has 13 residues. With 5 bases removed from V and 4 bases from J, the gap between germline ends came to 12 bases. Germline V gene lookup returns CDR1 LGHDT and CDR2 YNNKEL (reference sequence). The CDR3 loop reads CASSKRTAYEQYF. CDR3 DNA: TGTGCCAGCAGCAAGAGGACAGCATACGAGCAGTACTTC.

The CDR3 bases are TGTGCCAGTAGTACGGGGCCCTTTCAAGAGACCCAGTACTTC. Translating gives CASSTGPFQETQYF. The rearrangement joins TRBV19 to TRBJ2-5, with D perhaps being TRBD1 or TRBD2 (5 bases each). V was trimmed by 4 bases and J by 2 bases, leaving 11 bases between them. The CDR3 has 14 residues. The V gene's germline CDR1 is LNHDA and CDR2 SQIVND (reference sequence).

This clonotype came up many times. The V and J genes are TRBV5-1 and TRBJ2-7; TRBD2 matches 12 bases. Germline assignment: CDR1 SGHRS and CDR2 YFSETQ. This CDR3 has 17 amino acids. With V trimmed by 2 bases and J by 7 bases, 13 bases remained unmatched. CDR3 sequence reads: CASSLSLTSGSSREQYF. The DNA of the CDR3 is TGCGCCAGCAGCTTATCCTTGACTAGCGGGAGTAGCCGGGAGCAGTACTTC.

The chain employs TRBV6-7 and TRBJ1-5, with 8 bases lining up with TRBD1. TRBV6-7 is placed among ORFs of uncertain function. V lost 6 bases and J lost 6; bases outside the gene matches: 10. The CDR3 sequence is 15 residues long. CDR3 protein: CASSAKRQGSQPQHF. For the CDR3, the DNA is TGTGCCAGCAGCGCTAAAAGACAGGGGAGTCAGCCCCAGCATTTT.

This clonotype was recorded many times. The CDR3 loop reads CASSPSETGLNTEAFF. As DNA, the CDR3 is TGTGCCAGCTCACCATCCGAAACAGGGTTAAACACTGAAGCTTTCTTT. V and J are TRBV18 and TRBJ1-1, with D possibly TRBD1 on 6 matching bases. This CDR3 has 16 amino acids. The V end was cut by 2 bases, the J end by 2 bases, with 15 bases between. Germline CDR1 and CDR2: KGHSH and LQKENI.

This clonotype showed up just once. A much larger clone differs by one base, so this may be a read error. V usage is TRBV6-1 and J usage is TRBJ2-2; tentative D call: TRBD2 (7 bases). The CDR3 spans 15 residues. The germline V gene has CDR1 MNHNS and CDR2 SASEGT. CDR3 nucleotides: TGTGCCAGCAGTGAAGGGGGGGGCAGCACCGGGGGGCTGTTTTTT. This gives the protein CASSEGGGSTGGLFF.

A few counts support this clonotype. CDR3 sequence: CSGHGSNYNEQFF. In DNA, the CDR3 is TGCAGTGGTCACGGGAGTAACTACAATGAGCAGTTCTTC. The chain joins TRBV20-1 to TRBJ2-1; the D gene is possibly TRBD2 (6 bases). V was trimmed by 7 bases and J by 3 bases, leaving 13 bases between them. The CDR3 extends over 13 amino acids. Germline V CDR1 and CDR2: DFQATT, SNEGSKA (reference sequence).

V and J are TRBV20-1 and TRBJ1-5; D not certain. With 3 bases removed from V and 1 base from J, the gap between germline ends came to 13 bases. The CDR3 contains 15 residues. From germline, CDR1 is DFQATT and CDR2 SNEGSKA (reference sequence). The chain's CDR3 is CSARERGSSNQPQHF. CDR3 nucleotides: TGCAGTGCTAGGGAGCGAGGGAGCAGCAATCAGCCCCAGCATTTT.

The chain carries TRBV11-2 and TRBJ2-7; D unresolved. Germline V lookup: CDR1 SGHAT, CDR2 FQNNGV. CDR3 length equals 15 residues. V was trimmed by 2 bases and J by 0 bases, leaving 11 bases between them. DNA of the CDR3: TGTGCCAGCAGCTTATCTAGGCCTCCCTCCTACGAGCAGTACTTC. Its protein is CASSLSRPPSYEQYF.

The chain links TRBV7-6 to TRBJ2-6; D gene uncertain. Looked up from germline, CDR1 is SGHVS and CDR2 is FNYEAQ. CDR3 length equals 18 residues. Trimming shortened V by 4 bases and J by 0 bases, and 16 bases separated the two germline ends. The CDR3 here is CASSSGPPTSSGANVLTF. The CDR3 coding sequence is TGTGCCAGCAGCTCCGGCCCCCCGACGTCCTCTGGGGCCAACGTCCTGACTTTC.

This clonotype was detected ten times or more. This chain uses TRBV20-1 with TRBJ1-1, with a tentative D call TRBD1 (5 bases). CDR1 and CDR2 (germline): DFQATT, SNEGSKA (reference sequence). V was trimmed by 1 base and J by 0 bases, leaving 9 bases between them. The length of the CDR3 is 14 residues. CDR3 sequence reads: CSARVPGVNTEAFF. Written as DNA, the CDR3 is TGCAGTGCTAGAGTTCCGGGGGTGAACACTGAAGCTTTCTTT.

This clonotype has at least ten counts. The chain employs TRBV10-3 and TRBJ2-2, with TRBD1 matching 7 bases. Germline V gene sequence: CDR1 ENHRY, CDR2 SYGVKD. This CDR3 has 17 residues. Unmatched junction bases numbered 4, after V lost 0 bases and J lost 0 bases. In DNA, the CDR3 is TGTGCCATCAGTGAGTCGATACAGGGGTCGAACACCGGGGAGCTGTTTTTT. The encoded protein is CAISESIQGSNTGELFF.

The rearrangement joins TRBV29-1 to TRBJ2-7; D gene unclear. V lost 3 bases to trimming and J lost 6 bases, with 9 bases between them. Germline CDR1 SQVTM, CDR2 ANQGSEA. This CDR3 is built from 11 residues. In DNA form, the CDR3 reads TGCAGCGTTGACGACGGGTTCGAGCAGTACGTC. Its protein product is CSVDDGFEQYV.

There are many counts of this clonotype. The rearrangement links TRBV10-3 to TRBJ1-2; TRBD1 might be the D (5 bases). Germline-derived CDR1 and CDR2 are ENHRY and SYGVKD. The length of the CDR3 is 15 residues. The germline V and J ends were trimmed by 3 bases and 1 base, with 12 bases remaining between them. The CDR3 loop is CAISEVVGDNYGYTF. CDR3 DNA: TGTGCCATCAGTGAAGTTGTGGGGGATAACTATGGCTACACCTTC.

Many counts were recorded for this clonotype. The chain's CDR3 is CASSPQSGVNQPQHF. The CDR3 DNA sequence: TGTGCCAGCAGTCCCCAGTCAGGAGTCAATCAGCCCCAGCATTTT. This rearrangement joins TRBV12-3 or TRBV12-4 to TRBJ1-5; unclear D gene. Trimming removed 5 bases from V and 3 bases from J, with 14 bases in between. This CDR3 region has 15 residues.

This clonotype was detected a few times. The chain employs TRBV14 and TRBJ1-2; no firm D call. Germline V lookup: CDR1 SGHDN, CDR2 FVKESK. This CDR3 region has 14 residues. The V gene lost 1 base and the J gene lost 8 bases, with 14 bases spanning the gap. The CDR3 loop reads CASSQARNMFGYTF. The CDR3, as DNA: TGTGCCAGCAGCCAAGCACGGAATATGTTCGGCTACACCTTC.

At least ten counts were recorded for this clonotype. CDR3 DNA: TGTGCCAGCAGCCCTGACGGGGGGTACTATGGCTACACCTTC. It specifies CASSPDGGYYGYTF. This rearrangement joins TRBV11-2 to TRBJ1-2, with D perhaps matching TRBD1 (5 bases). V lost 5 bases and J 3 bases, leaving 13 bases between the germline ends. CDR3 size: 14 residues. In germline, CDR1 is SGHAT, CDR2 FQNNGV.

This clonotype was seen repeatedly, ten times or more. The chain is built from TRBV27 and TRBJ1-1; D call uncertain. V lost 5 bases and J 0 bases, leaving 10 bases between the germline ends. The length of the CDR3 is 14 residues. Germline-derived CDR1 and CDR2 are MNHEY and SMNVEV (reference sequence). CDR3 DNA sequence: TGTGCCAGCAGTACCCGGGCCCTGAACACTGAAGCTTTCTTT. Its translation: CASSTRALNTEAFF.

This clonotype was seen only once. The rearrangement joins TRBV5-6 to TRBJ1-1; D perhaps matches TRBD1 (6 bases). The germline V gene encodes CDR1 SGHDT and CDR2 YYEEEE. V shed 6 bases and J shed 1 base, with 13 bases lying between them. This CDR3 region has 14 residues. The CDR3 here is CASTFQGKNTEAFF. The DNA of the CDR3 is TGTGCCAGCACCTTCCAGGGGAAGAACACTGAAGCTTTCTTT. Based on the CDR3 plus reference TRBV5-6 and TRBJ1-1, the full variable domain is DAGVTQSPTHLIKTRGQQVTLRCSPKSGHDTVSWYQQALGQGPQFIFQYYEEEERQRGNFPDRFSGHQFPNYSSELNVNALLLGDSALYLCASTFQGKNTEAFFGQGTRLTVV.

This clonotype has ten or more counts. The CDR3 DNA sequence: TGTGCCAGCAGTTTAGATGGGGATACGCAGTATTTT. Its protein product is CASSLDGDTQYF. The chain recombines TRBV12-3 or TRBV12-4 with TRBJ2-3; D remains ambiguous. Between the trimmed V and J ends, which lost 1 base and 6 bases, there was a span of 5 bases. The CDR3 is 12 residues long.